Each of the 20 T cell receptor beta chains below was sequenced from the same sample in a study of blood T cell repertoires in COVID-19. Libraries were prepared by immunoSEQ multiplex PCR; TCRdb keeps only in-frame clonotypes and omits some of them. The sample lists over 350,000 clones; roughly 90% were seen once. Sequenced input: PBMCs or T cells enriched from blood (not recorded which). These receptor sequences come from a woman aged 35 to 49 who had been exposed to COVID-19.

The genes are TRBV2 and TRBJ2-7; TRBD1 might be the D (6 bases). CDR3 length: 15 residues. Germline lookup yields CDR1 SNHLY and CDR2 FYNNEI. Trimming took off 7 bases at V and 4 bases at J, with 20 bases between the two ends. In DNA form, the CDR3 reads TGTGCCAGCACCCCCGGGACACACAGGGTTTACGAGCAGTACTTC. Its translation is CASTPGTHRVYEQYF.

The V call is TRBV27, the J call TRBJ2-1; D remains unclear. V shed 3 bases and J shed 4 bases, with 10 bases lying between them. The CDR3 is 14 residues long. The germline CDR1 and CDR2 sequences are MNHEY and SMNVEV (reference sequence). This CDR3 reads CASSFPPRYNEQFF. In nucleotides, the CDR3 is TGTGCCAGCAGTTTCCCCCCGCGGTACAATGAGCAGTTCTTC.

This chain joins TRBV6-1 and TRBJ2-7; D remains unclear. The CDR3 has 15 amino acids. Germline V gives CDR1 MNHNS, CDR2 SASEGT. With 1 base removed from V and 1 base from J, the gap between germline ends came to 11 bases. CDR3 nucleotide sequence: TGTGCCAGCAGTGAAGGCAGACTTTCTTCCTACGAGCAGTACTTC. It codes for CASSEGRLSSYEQYF.

The J gene is TRBJ2-3, the V gene TRBV3-1 (or the pseudogene TRBV3-2); 14 bases fit TRBD2. Germline V gene sequence: CDR1 LGHDT, CDR2 YNNKEL (reference sequence). Losses at the gene ends were 4 bases for V and 1 base for J; bases not matched to a gene: 7. The CDR3 spans 18 residues. CDR3: CASSRPTSGRAGTDTQYF. The CDR3 coding sequence is TGTGCCAGCAGCCGACCGACTAGCGGGAGGGCAGGCACAGATACGCAGTATTTT.

The chain combines TRBV15 with TRBJ2-7; D might be TRBD2 (7 bases). This CDR3 is built from 14 residues. CDR1 and CDR2 (germline): LNHNV, YYDKDF (reference sequence). V gave up 6 bases and J gave up 4 bases, with 16 bases separating them. CDR3 region: CATRHEGGGYEQYF. The CDR3 region has the DNA TGTGCCACCAGGCATGAGGGGGGAGGGTACGAGCAGTACTTC. The whole variable domain, filled in from reference TRBV15 and TRBJ2-7, reads DAMVIQNPRYQVTQFGKPVTLSCSQTLNHNVMYWYQQKSSQAPKLLFHYYDKDFNNEADTPDNFQSRRPNTSFCFLDIRSPGLGDTAMYLCATRHEGGGYEQYFGPGTRLTVT.

The chain couples TRBV29-1 to TRBJ2-7; the match to TRBD1 covers 7 bases. The germline V gene encodes CDR1 SQVTM and CDR2 ANQGSEA. This CDR3 is 13 amino acids long. The J segment lost 5 bases and the V segment lost 4 bases, leaving 8 bases of the junction unmatched. CDR3 sequence: CSVGKGAGHEQYF. DNA of the CDR3: TGCAGCGTTGGAAAGGGGGCGGGCCACGAGCAGTACTTC.

The CDR3 coding sequence is TGTGCCAGCTCACGGGACAGGGCGGCTGAAGCTTTCTTT. Translating gives CASSRDRAAEAFF. The rearrangement uses TRBV18 and TRBJ1-1; TRBD1 matches 9 bases. From germline, CDR1 is KGHSH and CDR2 LQKENI. This CDR3 has 13 residues. V shed 4 bases and J 6 bases; nucleotides not matched to a gene: 3.

The J gene is TRBJ2-1, the V gene TRBV10-2, with D possibly TRBD2 on 6 matching bases. Germline lookup yields CDR1 WSHSY and CDR2 SAAADI. Trimming stripped 3 bases from V and 8 bases from J, with 11 bases between. This CDR3 comprises 13 residues. Here the CDR3 DNA reads TGCGCCAGCAGTGACGCTAGGAGGGATGAGCAGTTCTTC. This gives the protein CASSDARRDEQFF.

The V call is TRBV29-1, the J call TRBJ1-5; D not certain. Germline V lookup: CDR1 SQVTM, CDR2 ANQGSEA. The CDR3 contains 12 residues. Deletions cut 7 bases from V and 2 bases from J, with 9 bases between. In DNA form, the CDR3 reads TGCAGCGGGGGTAATCGCAATCAGCCCCAGCATTTT. This translates into CSGGNRNQPQHF.

J is TRBJ2-7 and V is TRBV11-3; no definite D call. The germline V and J ends were trimmed by 1 base and 9 bases, with 7 bases remaining between them. Germline CDR1 and CDR2: SGHNT and YENEEA. The CDR3 covers 11 residues. Here the CDR3 reads CASSLGRGQYF. The DNA of the CDR3 is TGTGCCAGCAGCTTAGGCAGAGGGCAGTACTTC.

The rearrangement links TRBV6-4 to TRBJ2-2; 9 bases fit TRBD2. Unmatched junction bases numbered 2, after V lost 3 bases and J lost 0 bases. The CDR3 length is 16 residues. Germline V gene data show CDR1 as MRHNA and CDR2 as SNTAGT. CDR3 DNA sequence: TGTGCCAGCAGTGAACTAGCGGGTTCGAACACCGGGGAGCTGTTTTTT. Protein sequence: CASSELAGSNTGELFF.

The chain carries TRBV5-8 and TRBJ1-2; TRBD1 matches at 7 bases. J lost 0 bases, V lost 4 bases, and 9 bases had no gene match. Germline assignment: CDR1 SGHTS and CDR2 YDEGEE. The CDR3 is 16 residues long. For the CDR3, the DNA is TGTGCCAGCAGCCCCGGGACAGTCTTAGCTAACTATGGCTACACCTTC. Protein: CASSPGTVLANYGYTF.

This clone appeared once. CDR3 sequence reads: CSVEETDRALFNYGYTF. The DNA for the CDR3 is TGCAGCGTTGAAGAGACCGACAGGGCCCTATTTAACTATGGCTACACCTTC. This chain joins TRBV29-1 and TRBJ1-2, with 7 nucleotides matching TRBD1. V lost 0 bases, J lost 1 base, and 11 bases stayed unmatched. The CDR3 is 17 residues long. The germline V gene encodes CDR1 SQVTM and CDR2 ANQGSEA.

The chain combines TRBV7-9 with TRBJ1-4, with 8 bases lining up with TRBD1. V dropped 4 bases and J dropped 5; count of bases not matched to a gene: 12. This CDR3 is built from 17 residues. From germline, CDR1 is SEHNR and CDR2 FQNEAQ (reference sequence). CDR3 nucleotides: TGTGCCAGCAGCTCCACAAACAGGGGGGAATTCAATGAAAAACTGTTTTTT. Amino acid sequence: CASSSTNRGEFNEKLFF.

The chain employs TRBV4-3 and TRBJ2-2, with a weak D call TRBD2 (5 bases). Trimming removed 3 bases from V and 9 bases from J, with 14 bases in between. CDR3 length: 14 amino acids. Germline V lookup: CDR1 LGHNA, CDR2 YSLEER. In nucleotides, the CDR3 is TGCGCCAGCAGCCAGCGGCAGGACTCTAGGGAGCTGTTTTTT. This translates into CASSQRQDSRELFF.

V is TRBV30 and J is TRBJ1-2; no definite D call. The CDR3 totals 13 residues. The germline gives CDR1 GTSNPN, CDR2 SVGIG (reference sequence). With 8 bases removed from V and 1 base from J, the gap between germline ends came to 14 bases. The CDR3 region is CAAPKQSNYGYTF. The CDR3 nucleotides are TGTGCCGCACCTAAACAGAGTAACTATGGCTACACCTTC.

The chain couples TRBV6-2 or TRBV6-3 to TRBJ2-1, with 11 positions matching TRBD2. Unmatched junction bases numbered 19, after V lost 6 bases and J lost 0 bases. In germline, CDR1 is MNHEY, CDR2 SVGEGT. The CDR3 is made up of 21 amino acids. CDR3 loop: CASSGPTLAGGRASSYNEQFF. Here the CDR3 DNA reads TGTGCCAGCAGCGGACCTACCCTAGCGGGAGGTCGAGCTAGCTCCTACAATGAGCAGTTCTTC.

The chain is built from TRBV29-1 and TRBJ2-3; 13 bases line up with TRBD2. Germline V lookup: CDR1 SQVTM, CDR2 ANQGSEA. Trimming at V came to 7 bases and at J to 1 base, leaving 5 bases not matched to a gene. The CDR3 is 15 residues long. As DNA, the CDR3 is TGCAGCGGGACTAGCGGGGGAGGGGGCACAGATACGCAGTATTTT. It encodes CSGTSGGGGTDTQYF.

The gene calls are TRBV4-3 and TRBJ1-3; perhaps TRBD1 as D (6 bases). Germline V gene lookup returns CDR1 LGHNA and CDR2 YSLEER. Trimming stripped 3 bases from V and 0 bases from J, with 12 bases between. There are 16 residues in the CDR3. CDR3: CASSQTTGSSGNTIYF. CDR3 in DNA: TGCGCCAGCAGCCAGACGACAGGCAGCTCTGGAAACACCATATATTTT.

This clone was recorded only once. The rearrangement joins TRBV25-1 to TRBJ2-5; weak D call: TRBD1 (6 bases). The germline V and J ends were trimmed by 3 bases and 2 bases, with 10 bases remaining between them. This CDR3 comprises 14 residues. Germline CDR1 and CDR2: MGHDK and SYGVNS. The CDR3 protein is CASSDRTVQETQYF. In DNA form, the CDR3 reads TGTGCCAGCAGTGACCGGACAGTACAAGAGACCCAGTACTTC. Together with reference TRBV25-1 and TRBJ2-5, the CDR3 gives the full variable domain: EADIYQTPRYLVIGTGKKITLECSQTMGHDKMYWYQQDPGMELHLIHYSYGVNSTEKGDLSSESTVSRIRTEHFPLTLESARPSHTSQYLCASSDRTVQETQYFGPGTRLLVL.